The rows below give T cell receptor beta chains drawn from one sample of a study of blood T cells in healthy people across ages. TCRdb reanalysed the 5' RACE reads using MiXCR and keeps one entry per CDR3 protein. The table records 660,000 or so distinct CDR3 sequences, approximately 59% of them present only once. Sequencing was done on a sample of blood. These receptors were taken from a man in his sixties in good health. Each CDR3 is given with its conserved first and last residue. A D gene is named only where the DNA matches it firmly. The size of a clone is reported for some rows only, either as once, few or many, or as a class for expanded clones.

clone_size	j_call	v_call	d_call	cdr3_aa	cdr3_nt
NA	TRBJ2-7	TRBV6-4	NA	CASSENDVGRYEQYF	TGTGCCAGCAGTGAAAACGATGTAGGGCGCTACGAGCAGTACTTC
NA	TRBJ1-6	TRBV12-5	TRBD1	CASGPRTGGIGSPLHF	TGTGCTAGTGGTCCTCGGACAGGGGGTATTGGTTCACCCCTCCACTTT
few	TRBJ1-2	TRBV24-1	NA	CATSDGTTNYGYTF	TGTGCCACCAGTGATGGGACAACTAACTATGGCTACACCTTC
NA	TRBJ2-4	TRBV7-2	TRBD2	CASSLGGWLAGGDIQYF	TGTGCCAGCAGCTTAGGGGGTTGGCTAGCGGGGGGAGACATTCAGTACTTC
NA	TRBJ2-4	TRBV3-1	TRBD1	CASSHRGNIQYF	TGTGCCAGCAGTCACAGGGGAAACATTCAGTACTTC
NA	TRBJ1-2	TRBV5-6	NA	CASSLTSTGREVRYGYTF	TGTGCCAGCAGCTTAACTAGCACCGGGAGGGAGGTCCGCTATGGCTACACCTTC
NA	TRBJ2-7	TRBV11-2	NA	CASSFGTFAYEQYF	TGTGCCAGCAGTTTCGGGACGTTCGCCTACGAGCAGTACTTC
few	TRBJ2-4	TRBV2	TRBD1	CASSQGAGNIQYF	TGTGCCAGCAGTCAGGGGGCGGGAAACATTCAGTACTTC
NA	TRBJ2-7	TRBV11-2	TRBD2	CASSQGGSNYEQYF	TGTGCCAGCAGCCAAGGCGGGAGCAACTACGAGCAGTACTTC
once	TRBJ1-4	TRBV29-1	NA	CSVAYNEKLFF	TGCAGCGTTGCGTATAATGAAAAACTGTTTTTT
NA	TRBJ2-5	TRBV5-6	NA	CASSCGAPEETQYF	TGTGCCAGCAGCTGCGGGGCTCCCGAAGAGACCCAGTACTTC
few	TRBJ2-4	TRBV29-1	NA	CSAQDGVAKNIQYF	TGCAGCGCCCAGGACGGCGTAGCCAAAAACATTCAGTACTTC
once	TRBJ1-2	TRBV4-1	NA	CASSQLDGPYGYTF	TGCGCCAGCAGCCAATTGGACGGCCCATATGGCTACACCTTC
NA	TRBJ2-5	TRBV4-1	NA	CASSQALDNQETQYF	TGCGCCAGCAGCCAAGCTTTAGACAACCAAGAGACCCAGTACTTC
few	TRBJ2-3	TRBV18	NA	CASSEQQETDTQYF	TGTGCCAGCTCGGAACAGCAAGAGACAGATACGCAGTATTTT
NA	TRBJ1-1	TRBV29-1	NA	CSVRRGEGTEAFF	TGCAGCGTCCGAAGGGGGGAGGGCACTGAAGCTTTCTTT
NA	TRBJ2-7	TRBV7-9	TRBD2	CASSLPAGGPPTVWAQYF	TGTGCCAGCAGCTTACCAGCGGGAGGGCCCCCAACTGTATGGGCCCAGTACTTC
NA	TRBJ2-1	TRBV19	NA	CASRLAQSYNEQFF	TGTGCCAGTAGGTTGGCACAATCCTACAATGAGCAGTTCTTC
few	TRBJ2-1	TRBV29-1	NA	CSLRGGGNEQFF	TGCAGCCTGAGGGGGGGCGGGAATGAGCAGTTCTTC
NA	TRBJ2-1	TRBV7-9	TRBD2	CASSLGTSDEQFF	TGTGCCAGCAGTCTTGGGACTAGCGATGAGCAGTTCTTC
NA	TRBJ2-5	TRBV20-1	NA	CSASQGSEETQYF	TGCAGTGCTAGCCAAGGTAGTGAAGAGACCCAGTACTTC
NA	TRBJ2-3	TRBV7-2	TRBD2	CASSPPGLAGFMGNTDTQYF	TGTGCCAGCAGCCCGCCGGGACTAGCGGGGTTCATGGGGAACACAGATACGCAGTATTTT
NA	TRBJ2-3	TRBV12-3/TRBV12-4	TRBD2	CASSTPLAGDSTDTQYF	TGTGCCAGCAGCACTCCACTAGCGGGGGATAGCACAGATACGCAGTATTTT
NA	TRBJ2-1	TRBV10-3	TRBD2	CAISGSTSGVSGNEQFF	TGTGCCATCAGTGGCTCAACTAGCGGGGTTTCTGGGAATGAGCAGTTCTTC
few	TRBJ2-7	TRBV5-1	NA	CASSFGQIYEQYF	TGCGCCAGCAGCTTCGGCCAGATCTACGAGCAGTACTTC